A selection of T cell receptor beta chains follows, all from one sample in a study of beta chain features in type 1 diabetes. Method: immunoSEQ multiplex PCR; TCRdb's copy keeps in-frame clones and lacks some. The data hold a few hundred thousand clones, with about 23% observed a single time. Sequencing input: naive CD4+ T cells from blood. The receptor set was obtained from a woman in her 30s with type 1 diabetes. The CDR3 runs from the conserved cysteine through the conserved F or W. The D gene is left open where the match is weak. Only some rows state a clone size, as once, few, many or a class for expanded clones.

>TRBJ2-5|NA|few|TRBV29-1
CSVEEGLETQYF
TGCAGCGTCGAGGAGGGGCTGGAGACCCAGTACTTC
>TRBJ2-3|TRBD1|few|TRBV19
CASSMMGTGDTDTQYF
TGTGCCAGTAGTATGATGGGGACAGGGGACACAGATACGCAGTATTTT
>TRBJ2-1|TRBD1|few|TRBV29-1
CSAPGQGSYNEQFF
TGCAGCGCACCGGGACAGGGGTCCTACAATGAGCAGTTCTTC
>TRBJ2-5|TRBD2|NA|TRBV28
CASSYSGNQETQYF
TGTGCCAGCAGCTATAGCGGGAACCAAGAGACCCAGTACTTC
>TRBJ2-3|TRBD2|NA|TRBV29-1
CSVEVGGRGDTQYF
TGCAGCGTTGAAGTAGGCGGGAGAGGAGATACGCAGTATTTT
>TRBJ2-6|NA|few|TRBV5-4
CASSLEGVGANVLTF
TGTGCCAGCAGCTTGGAGGGGGTTGGGGCCAACGTCCTGACTTTC
>TRBJ2-3|NA|few|TRBV5-1
CASRNLRAGATDTQYF
TGCGCCAGCAGGAATCTGAGGGCGGGGGCCACAGATACGCAGTATTTT
>TRBJ2-5|TRBD1|NA|TRBV18
CASSPGTGGEETQYF
TGTGCCAGCTCACCAGGGACAGGGGGCGAAGAGACCCAGTACTTC
>TRBJ2-7|TRBD2|few|TRBV4-1
CASSHERREGYEQYF
TGCGCCAGCAGCCACGAACGGCGGGAGGGCTACGAGCAGTACTTC
>TRBJ2-7|TRBD1|few|TRBV30
CAWSDVPGQVPDSYEQYF
TGTGCCTGGAGTGACGTCCCGGGACAGGTTCCCGACTCCTACGAGCAGTACTTC
>TRBJ2-5|TRBD1|NA|TRBV30
CAWRRGTGWQETQYF
TGTGCCTGGAGAAGGGGGACAGGGTGGCAAGAGACCCAGTACTTC
>TRBJ2-1|TRBD2|few|TRBV30
CAWSEGLGDNEQFF
TGTGCCTGGAGTGAGGGACTAGGTGACAATGAGCAGTTCTTC
>TRBJ1-1|NA|NA|TRBV18
CASSRIEDTEAFF
TGTGCCAGCTCACGGATCGAGGACACTGAAGCTTTCTTT
>TRBJ2-5|TRBD2|NA|TRBV28
CATSGKETQYF
TGTGCCACTAGCGGGAAAGAGACCCAGTACTTC
>TRBJ2-5|NA|NA|TRBV28
CASKTGVLETQYF
TGTGCCAGCAAAACGGGAGTTTTGGAGACCCAGTACTTC
>TRBJ1-2|NA|NA|TRBV6-5
CASRLGQLGYTF
TGTGCCAGCAGGCTAGGACAGCTTGGCTACACCTTC
>TRBJ2-5|NA|few|TRBV28
CASHSYQETQYF
TGTGCCAGCCACAGCTACCAAGAGACCCAGTACTTC
>TRBJ2-5|NA|few|TRBV25-1
CASSALERETQYF
TGTGCCAGCAGTGCACTAGAGAGGGAGACCCAGTACTTC
>TRBJ2-1|NA|NA|TRBV7-9
CASSFPKAVYNEQFF
TGTGCCAGCAGCTTCCCGAAGGCGGTCTACAATGAGCAGTTCTTC
>TRBJ2-7|TRBD1|NA|TRBV6-5
CASSFRQGYEQYF
TGTGCCAGCAGTTTTCGACAGGGCTACGAGCAGTACTTC
>TRBJ2-5|NA|few|TRBV19
CASRSGVSGTQYF
TGTGCCAGTAGGTCGGGGGTCTCGGGGACCCAGTACTTC
>TRBJ1-2|NA|NA|TRBV29-1
CSVEDQLGAGGYTF
TGCAGCGTTGAAGATCAATTGGGAGCGGGTGGCTACACCTTC
>TRBJ1-1|NA|NA|TRBV28
CASTSSTEAFF
TGTGCCAGCACTTCTAGCACTGAAGCTTTCTTT
>TRBJ2-2|NA|few|TRBV5-1
CASTDSSQAGELFF
TGCGCCAGCACAGACAGCTCTCAGGCCGGGGAGCTGTTTTTT
>TRBJ2-1|TRBD1|NA|TRBV18
CASSPDRVHEQFF
TGTGCCAGCTCACCCGACAGGGTCCATGAGCAGTTCTTC
>TRBJ2-7|TRBD2|few|TRBV4-1
CASSQEGLAGSYEQYF
TGCGCCAGCAGCCAGGAGGGACTAGCGGGCTCCTACGAGCAGTACTTC
>TRBJ2-7|TRBD2|few|TRBV5-1
CASIPAPYGTSGTYEQYF
TGCGCCAGCATCCCCGCCCCTTATGGGACTAGCGGGACGTACGAGCAGTACTTC
>TRBJ1-5|TRBD1|NA|TRBV9
CASSPTGANQPQHF
TGTGCCAGCAGCCCGACAGGGGCCAATCAGCCCCAGCATTTT
>TRBJ2-2|TRBD2|NA|TRBV5-1
CASSYGLAGSVGELFF
TGCGCCAGCAGCTACGGACTAGCGGGATCGGTCGGGGAGCTGTTTTTT
>TRBJ2-5|TRBD1|few|TRBV29-1
CSVGMDRDQETQYF
TGCAGCGTCGGAATGGACAGGGACCAAGAGACCCAGTACTTC
>TRBJ2-7|NA|NA|TRBV9
CASSAGAGDPSYEQYF
TGTGCCAGCAGCGCGGGGGCGGGGGATCCCTCCTACGAGCAGTACTTC
>TRBJ2-1|TRBD2|few|TRBV25-1
CASNLAGGNNEQFF
TGTGCCAGCAACCTAGCGGGAGGTAACAATGAGCAGTTCTTC